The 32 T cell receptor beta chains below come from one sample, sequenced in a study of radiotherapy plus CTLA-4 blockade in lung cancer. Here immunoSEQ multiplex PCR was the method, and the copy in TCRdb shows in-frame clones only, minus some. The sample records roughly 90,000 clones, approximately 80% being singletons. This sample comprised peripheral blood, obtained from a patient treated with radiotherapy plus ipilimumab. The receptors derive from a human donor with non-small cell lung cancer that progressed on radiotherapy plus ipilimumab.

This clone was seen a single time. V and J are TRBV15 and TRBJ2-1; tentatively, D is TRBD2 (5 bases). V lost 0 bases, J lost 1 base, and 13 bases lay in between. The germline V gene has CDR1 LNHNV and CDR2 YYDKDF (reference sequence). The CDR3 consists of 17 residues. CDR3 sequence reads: CATSRDRGLGSYNEQFF. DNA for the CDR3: TGTGCCACCAGCAGAGATCGGGGTCTTGGGTCCTACAATGAGCAGTTCTTC. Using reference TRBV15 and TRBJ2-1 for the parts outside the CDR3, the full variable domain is DAMVIQNPRYQVTQFGKPVTLSCSQTLNHNVMYWYQQKSSQAPKLLFHYYDKDFNNEADTPDNFQSRRPNTSFCFLDIRSPGLGDTAMYLCATSRDRGLGSYNEQFFGPGTRLTVL.

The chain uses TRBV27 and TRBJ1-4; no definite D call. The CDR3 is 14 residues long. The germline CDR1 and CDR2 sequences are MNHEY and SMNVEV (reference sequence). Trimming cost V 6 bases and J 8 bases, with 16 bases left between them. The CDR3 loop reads CASSPSTVREKLFF. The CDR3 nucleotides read TGTGCCAGCAGCCCCTCGACGGTTCGCGAAAAACTGTTTTTT.

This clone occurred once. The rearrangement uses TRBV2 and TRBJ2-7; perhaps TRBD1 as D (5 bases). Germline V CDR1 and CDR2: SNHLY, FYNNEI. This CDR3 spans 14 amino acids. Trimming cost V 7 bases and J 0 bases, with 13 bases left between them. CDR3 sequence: CASIRRQSSYEQYF. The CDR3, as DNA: TGTGCCAGCATAAGGCGACAGAGCTCCTACGAGCAGTACTTC.

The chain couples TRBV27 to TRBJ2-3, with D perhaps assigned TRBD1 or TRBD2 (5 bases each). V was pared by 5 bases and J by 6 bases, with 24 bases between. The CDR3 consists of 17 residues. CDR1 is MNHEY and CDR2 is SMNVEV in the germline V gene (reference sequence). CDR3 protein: CASSPHRISGRSDTQYF. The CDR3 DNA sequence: TGTGCCAGCAGTCCCCACAGGATTTCGGGACGATCGGATACGCAGTATTTT.

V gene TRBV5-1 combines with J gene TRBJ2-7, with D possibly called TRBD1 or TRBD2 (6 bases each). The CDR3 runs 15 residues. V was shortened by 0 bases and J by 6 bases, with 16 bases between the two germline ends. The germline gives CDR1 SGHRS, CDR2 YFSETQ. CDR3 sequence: CASSLDGLGGREQYV. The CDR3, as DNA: TGCGCCAGCAGCTTGGATGGTTTAGGGGGGCGCGAGCAGTACGTC.

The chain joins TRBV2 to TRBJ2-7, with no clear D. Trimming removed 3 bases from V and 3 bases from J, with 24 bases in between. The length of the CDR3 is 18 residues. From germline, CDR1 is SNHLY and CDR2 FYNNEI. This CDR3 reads CASSDPLSYSNSNYEQYF. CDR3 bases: TGTGCCAGCAGTGACCCCCTATCATACAGTAATTCAAACTACGAGCAGTACTTC.

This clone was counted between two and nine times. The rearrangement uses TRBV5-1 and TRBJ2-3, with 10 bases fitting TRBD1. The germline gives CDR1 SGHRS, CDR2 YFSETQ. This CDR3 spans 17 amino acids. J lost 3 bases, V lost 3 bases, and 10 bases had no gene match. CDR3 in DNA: TGCGCCAGCAGCTCGAAAAGTAGACAGGGGGCTACAGATACGCAGTATTTT. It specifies CASSSKSRQGATDTQYF. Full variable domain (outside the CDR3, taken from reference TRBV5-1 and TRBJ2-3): KAGVTQTPRYLIKTRGQQVTLSCSPISGHRSVSWYQQTPGQGLQFLFEYFSETQRNKGNFPGRFSGRQFSNSRSEMNVSTLELGDSALYLCASSSKSRQGATDTQYFGPGTRLTVL.

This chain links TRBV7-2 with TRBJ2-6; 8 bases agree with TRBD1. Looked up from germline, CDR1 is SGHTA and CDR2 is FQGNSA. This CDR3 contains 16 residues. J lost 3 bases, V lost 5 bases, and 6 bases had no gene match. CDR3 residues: CASSRQGAFGANVLTF. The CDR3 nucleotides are TGTGCCAGCAGCAGGCAGGGGGCCTTTGGGGCCAACGTCCTGACTTTC.

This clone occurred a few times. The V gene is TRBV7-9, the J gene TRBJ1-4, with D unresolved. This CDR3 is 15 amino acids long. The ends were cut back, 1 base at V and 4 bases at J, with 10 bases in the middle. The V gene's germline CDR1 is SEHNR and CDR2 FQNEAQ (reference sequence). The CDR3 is CASSLGSAINEKLFF. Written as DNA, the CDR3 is TGTGCCAGCAGCTTAGGGTCGGCGATTAATGAAAAACTGTTTTTT. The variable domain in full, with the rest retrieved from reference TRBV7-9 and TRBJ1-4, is DTGVSQNPRHKITKRGQNVTFRCDPISEHNRLYWYRQTLGQGPEFLTYFQNEAQLEKSRLLSDRFSAERPKGSFSTLEIQRTEQGDSAMYLCASSLGSAINEKLFFGSGTQLSVL.

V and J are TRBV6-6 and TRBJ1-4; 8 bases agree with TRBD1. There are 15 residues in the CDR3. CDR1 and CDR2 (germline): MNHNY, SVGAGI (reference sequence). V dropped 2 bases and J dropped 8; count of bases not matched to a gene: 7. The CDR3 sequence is CASSYRRQGPEKLFF. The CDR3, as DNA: TGTGCCAGCAGTTACAGGAGACAGGGGCCAGAAAAACTGTTTTTT.

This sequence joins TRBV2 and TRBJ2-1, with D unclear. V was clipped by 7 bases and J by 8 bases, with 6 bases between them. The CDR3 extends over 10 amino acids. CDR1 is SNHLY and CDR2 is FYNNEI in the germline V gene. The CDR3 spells CASIAHEQFF. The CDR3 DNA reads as TGTGCCAGCATCGCTCATGAGCAGTTCTTC.

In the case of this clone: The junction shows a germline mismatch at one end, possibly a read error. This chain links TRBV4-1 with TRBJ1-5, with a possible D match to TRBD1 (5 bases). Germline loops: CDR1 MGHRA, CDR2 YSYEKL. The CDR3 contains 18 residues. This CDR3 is CANSQDGGAGYSNQPQHF. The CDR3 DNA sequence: TGCGCCAACAGCCAAGATGGGGGTGCAGGGTATAGCAATCAGCCCCAGCATTTT.

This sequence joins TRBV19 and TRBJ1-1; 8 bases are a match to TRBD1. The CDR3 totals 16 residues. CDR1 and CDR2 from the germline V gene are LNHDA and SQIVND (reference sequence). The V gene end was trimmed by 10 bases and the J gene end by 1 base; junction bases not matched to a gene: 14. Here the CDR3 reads CAIKPTSGTGNTEAFF. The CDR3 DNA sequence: TGTGCCATCAAACCTACTTCCGGGACAGGGAACACTGAAGCTTTCTTT.

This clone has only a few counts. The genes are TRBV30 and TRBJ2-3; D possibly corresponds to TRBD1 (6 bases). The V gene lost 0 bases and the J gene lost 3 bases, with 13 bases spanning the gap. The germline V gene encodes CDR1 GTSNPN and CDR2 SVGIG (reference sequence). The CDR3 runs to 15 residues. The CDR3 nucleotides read TGTGCCTGGAGTGTAAGCGCCAGGGGTACAGATACGCAGTATTTT. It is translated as CAWSVSARGTDTQYF.

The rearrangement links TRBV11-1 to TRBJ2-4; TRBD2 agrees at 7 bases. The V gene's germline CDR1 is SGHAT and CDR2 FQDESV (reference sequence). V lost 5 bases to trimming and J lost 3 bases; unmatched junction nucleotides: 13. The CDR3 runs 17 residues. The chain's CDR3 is CASSPGWAGEVKNIQYF. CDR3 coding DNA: TGTGCCAGCAGCCCAGGGTGGGCGGGAGAGGTCAAAAACATTCAGTACTTC.

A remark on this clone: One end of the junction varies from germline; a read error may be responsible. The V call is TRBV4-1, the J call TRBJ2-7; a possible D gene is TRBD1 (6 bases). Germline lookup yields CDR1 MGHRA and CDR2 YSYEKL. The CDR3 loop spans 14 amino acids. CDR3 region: CASSQVRDTYERYF. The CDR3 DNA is TGCGCCAGCAGCCAAGTACGGGACACCTACGAGCGGTACTTC.

The CDR3 DNA is TGTGCCAGCAGCTTAAATCCCCTGCCTAGGGATACGCAGTATTTT. Translating gives CASSLNPLPRDTQYF. The chain is built from TRBV7-3 and TRBJ2-3; D is uncertain. The CDR3 loop spans 15 amino acids. The V and J ends lost 1 base and 6 bases respectively, with 14 bases between them. The germline V gene encodes CDR1 SGHTA and CDR2 FQGTGA.

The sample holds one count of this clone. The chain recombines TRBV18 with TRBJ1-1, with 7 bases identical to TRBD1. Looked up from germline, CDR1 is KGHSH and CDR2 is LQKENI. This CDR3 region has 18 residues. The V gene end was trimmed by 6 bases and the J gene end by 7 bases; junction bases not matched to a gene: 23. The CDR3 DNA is TGTGCCAGCTCCCTAAGGGCACAGGGGATATCCGGACGGGGTGAAGCTTTCTTT. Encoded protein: CASSLRAQGISGRGEAFF.

Here the CDR3 reads CASMVGGSNTEAFF. Here the CDR3 DNA reads TGTGCCAGCATGGTAGGCGGATCGAACACTGAAGCTTTCTTT. The chain uses TRBV25-1 and TRBJ1-1, with unresolved D. Germline assignment: CDR1 MGHDK and CDR2 SYGVNS. The V and J ends lost 7 bases and 1 base respectively, with 13 bases between them. The CDR3 contains 14 residues.

The CDR3 nucleotides read TGCGCCAGCAGCCAAGGAAGACAGGGGGCGACCGGGGAGCTGTTTTTT. It translates to CASSQGRQGATGELFF. The V call is TRBV4-1, the J call TRBJ2-2; 10 bases match TRBD1. The CDR3 extends over 16 amino acids. V was pared by 1 base and J by 5 bases, with 4 bases of the junction left unmatched. CDR1 MGHRA and CDR2 YSYEKL come from the germline V gene.

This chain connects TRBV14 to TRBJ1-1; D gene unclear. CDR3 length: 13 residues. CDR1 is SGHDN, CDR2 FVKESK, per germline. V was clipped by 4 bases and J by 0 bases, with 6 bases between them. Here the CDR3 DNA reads TGTGCCAGCAGCCCCACAGTGAACACTGAAGCTTTCTTT. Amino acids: CASSPTVNTEAFF.

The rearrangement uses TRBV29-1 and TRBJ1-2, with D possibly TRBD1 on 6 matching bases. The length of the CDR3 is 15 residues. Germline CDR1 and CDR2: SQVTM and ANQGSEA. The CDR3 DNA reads TGCCGCGGGGGGGCGGGGGGCGCATTCCAATATGGCTACACCTTC. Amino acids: CRGGAGGAFQYGYTF.

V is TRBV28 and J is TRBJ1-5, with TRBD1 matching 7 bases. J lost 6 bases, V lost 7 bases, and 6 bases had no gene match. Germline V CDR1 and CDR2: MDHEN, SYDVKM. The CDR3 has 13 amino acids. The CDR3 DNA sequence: TGTGCCAGCACGCCAGGGGGATCTCAGCCCCAGCATTTT. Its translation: CASTPGGSQPQHF.

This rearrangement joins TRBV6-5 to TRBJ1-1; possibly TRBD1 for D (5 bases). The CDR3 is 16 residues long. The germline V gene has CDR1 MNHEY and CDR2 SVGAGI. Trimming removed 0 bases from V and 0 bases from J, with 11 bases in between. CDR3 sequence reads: CASSYSKAGLNTEAFF. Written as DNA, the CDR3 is TGTGCCAGCAGTTACTCGAAGGCAGGGTTGAACACTGAAGCTTTCTTT.

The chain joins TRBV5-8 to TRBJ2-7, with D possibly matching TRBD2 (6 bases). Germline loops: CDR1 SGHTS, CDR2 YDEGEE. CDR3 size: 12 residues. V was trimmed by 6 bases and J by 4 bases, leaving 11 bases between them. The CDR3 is CASTRRGYEQYF. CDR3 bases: TGTGCCAGCACCCGGCGGGGTTACGAGCAGTACTTC.

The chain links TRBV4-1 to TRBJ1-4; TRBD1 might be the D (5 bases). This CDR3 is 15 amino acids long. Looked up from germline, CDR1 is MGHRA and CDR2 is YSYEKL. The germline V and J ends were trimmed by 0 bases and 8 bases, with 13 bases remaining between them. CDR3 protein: CASSQDQGQREKLFF. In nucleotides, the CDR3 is TGCGCCAGCAGCCAAGATCAAGGACAACGGGAAAAACTGTTTTTT.

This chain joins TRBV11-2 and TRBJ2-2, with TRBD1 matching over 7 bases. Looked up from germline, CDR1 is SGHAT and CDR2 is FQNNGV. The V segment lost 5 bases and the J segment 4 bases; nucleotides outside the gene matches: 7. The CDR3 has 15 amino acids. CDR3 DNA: TGTGCCAGCAGCCTGACACAGGGGATCACCGGGGAGCTGTTTTTT. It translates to CASSLTQGITGELFF.

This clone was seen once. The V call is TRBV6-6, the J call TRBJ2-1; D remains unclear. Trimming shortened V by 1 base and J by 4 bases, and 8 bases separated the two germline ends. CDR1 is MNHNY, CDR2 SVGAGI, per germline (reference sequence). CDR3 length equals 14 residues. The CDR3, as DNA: TGTGCCAGCAGTTACTACCAGGAATACAATGAGCAGTTCTTC. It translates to CASSYYQEYNEQFF.

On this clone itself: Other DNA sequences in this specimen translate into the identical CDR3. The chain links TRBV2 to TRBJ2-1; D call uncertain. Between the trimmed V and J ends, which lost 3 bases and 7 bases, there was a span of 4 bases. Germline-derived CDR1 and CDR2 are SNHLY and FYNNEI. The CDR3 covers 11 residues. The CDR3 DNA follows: TGTGCCAGCAGTGAGCGGAATGAGCAGTTCTTC. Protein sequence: CASSERNEQFF.

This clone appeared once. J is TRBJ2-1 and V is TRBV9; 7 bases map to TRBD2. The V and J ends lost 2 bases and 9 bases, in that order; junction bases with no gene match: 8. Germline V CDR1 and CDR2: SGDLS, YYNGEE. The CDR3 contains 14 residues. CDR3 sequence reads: CASSVRRENSEQFF. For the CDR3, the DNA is TGTGCCAGCAGCGTTAGGCGGGAGAACAGTGAGCAGTTCTTC.

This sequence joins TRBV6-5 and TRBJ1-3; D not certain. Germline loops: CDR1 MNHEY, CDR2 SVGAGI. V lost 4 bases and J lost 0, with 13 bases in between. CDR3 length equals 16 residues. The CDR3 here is CASSSVGEISGNTIYF. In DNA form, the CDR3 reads TGTGCCAGCAGTTCTGTCGGGGAGATCTCTGGAAACACCATATATTTT.

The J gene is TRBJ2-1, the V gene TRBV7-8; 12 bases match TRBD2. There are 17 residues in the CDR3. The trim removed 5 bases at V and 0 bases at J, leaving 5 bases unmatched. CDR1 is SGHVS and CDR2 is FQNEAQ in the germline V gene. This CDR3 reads CASSAGLAGRSYNEQFF. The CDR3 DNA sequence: TGTGCCAGCAGCGCCGGACTAGCGGGGCGCTCCTACAATGAGCAGTTCTTC.